The 31 T cell receptor beta chains below all came from one sample that was sequenced in a study of blood T cell repertoires in COVID-19. Data came from immunoSEQ multiplex PCR; TCRdb stores just in-frame clones and leaves some out. Of around 100,000 clones detected, around 85% appear once; the ten largest clones hold 1.5% to 1.7%. What was sequenced was peripheral blood. The receptors here all came from a man aged 45 to 65 with acute or convalescent COVID-19.

The chain recombines TRBV19 with TRBJ1-1; 7 bases are a match to TRBD1. This CDR3 comprises 14 residues. V gave up 6 bases and J gave up 3 bases; unmatched junction bases: 7. Germline loops: CDR1 LNHDA, CDR2 SQIVND (reference sequence). CDR3 in amino acids: CASSTGDYDTEAFF. The CDR3 DNA follows: TGTGCCAGTAGCACAGGGGATTATGACACTGAAGCTTTCTTT.

V gene TRBV2 combines with J gene TRBJ1-2, with 9 bases matching TRBD1. The CDR3 spans 16 residues. V was pared by 6 bases and J by 2 bases, with 10 bases of the junction left unmatched. Germline CDR1 and CDR2: SNHLY and FYNNEI. The CDR3 spells CASSDGLGTGNYGYTF. In nucleotides, the CDR3 is TGTGCCAGCAGCGATGGGTTGGGGACAGGGAACTATGGCTACACCTTC.

V is TRBV7-6 and J is TRBJ2-3, with 10 bases fitting TRBD1. The V gene's germline CDR1 is SGHVS and CDR2 FNYEAQ. CDR3 size: 19 residues. The J segment lost 0 bases and the V segment lost 1 base, leaving 10 bases of the junction unmatched. CDR3 region: CASSLGATGGFPSTDTQYF. CDR3 DNA: TGTGCCAGCAGCTTAGGTGCGACAGGGGGCTTTCCTAGCACAGATACGCAGTATTTT.

This clone appeared a few times. The rearrangement uses TRBV6-5 and TRBJ1-5; D gene uncertain. The ends were cut back, 6 bases at V and 0 bases at J, with 9 bases in the middle. The CDR3 has 14 amino acids. CDR1 MNHEY and CDR2 SVGAGI come from the germline V gene. CDR3 in amino acids: CASRQSYSNQPQHF. CDR3 DNA: TGTGCCAGCAGACAAAGTTATAGCAATCAGCCCCAGCATTTT.

The sample holds one count of this clone. V and J are TRBV3-1 (or the pseudogene TRBV3-2) and TRBJ1-5; D is unresolved. The CDR3 is 13 residues long. CDR1 and CDR2 (germline): LGHDT, YNNKEL (reference sequence). Trimming took off 0 bases at V and 4 bases at J, with 4 bases between the two ends. The CDR3 sequence: CASSQDRNQPQHF. The CDR3 bases are TGTGCCAGCAGCCAAGACAGGAATCAGCCCCAGCATTTT.

The gene calls are TRBV19 and TRBJ1-2, with D possibly being TRBD1 (5 bases). This CDR3 is built from 14 residues. Trimming removed 4 bases at V and 2 bases at J, with 11 bases between. CDR1 LNHDA and CDR2 SQIVND come from the germline V gene (reference sequence). The CDR3 is CASSTPSGNYGYTF. The DNA for the CDR3 is TGTGCCAGTAGTACCCCTTCAGGGAACTATGGCTACACCTTC.

This clone was counted between two and nine times. The chain joins TRBV28 to TRBJ2-5, with 10 nucleotides matching TRBD2. There are 14 residues in the CDR3. Unmatched junction bases numbered 10, after V lost 11 bases and J lost 4 bases. Germline V gene data show CDR1 as MDHEN and CDR2 as SYDVKM. CDR3 sequence: CASGASGGRETQYF. In nucleotides, the CDR3 is TGTGCCTCCGGGGCTAGCGGGGGTCGAGAGACCCAGTACTTC.

The rearrangement joins TRBV9 to TRBJ2-2, with 9 positions matching TRBD2. The ends lost 2 bases at V and 1 base at J; junction bases unmatched: 3. CDR3 size: 16 residues. Germline CDR1 and CDR2: SGDLS and YYNGEE. This CDR3 is CASSVKAGGNTGELFF. The CDR3 DNA sequence: TGTGCCAGCAGCGTCAAAGCGGGGGGGAACACCGGGGAGCTGTTTTTT. Combining the CDR3 with reference TRBV9 and TRBJ2-2 gives the whole variable domain DSGVTQTPKHLITATGQRVTLRCSPRSGDLSVYWYQQSLDQGLQFLIQYYNGEERAKGNILERFSAQQFPDLHSELNLSSLELGDSALYFCASSVKAGGNTGELFFGEGSRLTVL.

This chain joins TRBV2 and TRBJ2-7, with TRBD2 matching over 8 bases. There are 13 residues in the CDR3. Looked up from germline, CDR1 is SNHLY and CDR2 is FYNNEI. With V trimmed by 6 bases and J by 3 bases, 4 bases remained unmatched. CDR3 nucleotides: TGTGCCAGCAGAGGGACTAGAGGCTACGAGCAGTACGTC. This translates into CASRGTRGYEQYV.

This clone was recorded at least ten times. This chain joins TRBV6-5 and TRBJ2-2; 8 bases align to TRBD1. This CDR3 has 15 residues. The junction had 6 bases not matched to a gene; V was cut back by 6 bases and J by 3 bases. Germline CDR1 reads MNHEY; CDR2 reads SVGAGI. The CDR3 nucleotides read TGTGCCAGCAGACACCGGGACAGGCACACCGGGGAGCTGTTTTTT. Translated, it gives CASRHRDRHTGELFF.

The chain is built from TRBV5-4 and TRBJ2-7, with TRBD2 matching 8 bases. V shed 2 bases and J 6 bases; nucleotides not matched to a gene: 4. Germline-derived CDR1 and CDR2 are SGHNT and YYREEE (reference sequence). This CDR3 comprises 13 residues. The CDR3: CASSFGGAREQYF. In DNA form, the CDR3 reads TGTGCCAGCAGCTTCGGGGGGGCGCGCGAGCAGTACTTC.

The gene calls are TRBV3-1 (or the pseudogene TRBV3-2) and TRBJ1-1; 8 nucleotides match TRBD1. This CDR3 contains 14 residues. Germline V gene lookup returns CDR1 LGHDT and CDR2 YNNKEL (reference sequence). The ends lost 8 bases at V and 8 bases at J; junction bases unmatched: 13. This CDR3 reads CASRYPGHRGEAFF. The CDR3, as DNA: TGTGCCAGCCGATACCCGGGCCACAGGGGGGAAGCTTTCTTT.

The chain uses TRBV19 and TRBJ2-7, with 10 bases lining up with TRBD1. The length of the CDR3 is 14 residues. Germline trimming cut 8 bases from V and 7 bases from J; bases unmatched to any gene: 11. The germline CDR1 and CDR2 sequences are LNHDA and SQIVND (reference sequence). CDR3 bases: TGTGCCAGTGGATATAGAGGGACAGGGGAAGAGCAGTACTTC. Translating gives CASGYRGTGEEQYF.

In its sample, this clone was seen many times. One end of the junction does not line up with germline, which may come from a read error. The chain combines TRBV10-3 with TRBJ1-1; TRBD1 might be the D (6 bases). The CDR3 length is 12 residues. Germline CDR1 and CDR2: ENHRY and SYGVKD. Here the CDR3 DNA reads TGTGCCATCCGTGATACAGGGACTGAAGCTTTCTTT. Its translation is CAIRDTGTEAFF.

The J gene is TRBJ1-1, the V gene TRBV7-3; D is possibly TRBD1 (5 bases). With 2 bases removed from V and 6 bases from J, the gap between germline ends came to 16 bases. Germline V CDR1 and CDR2: SGHTA, FQGTGA. The CDR3 is 15 residues long. The CDR3 protein is CASSLFGGEVAEAFF. The CDR3 DNA is TGTGCCAGCAGCTTATTTGGAGGGGAGGTTGCTGAAGCTTTCTTT. The full variable domain, in which reference TRBV7-3 and TRBJ1-1 provide the parts outside the CDR3, is GAGVSQTPSNKVTEKGKYVELRCDPISGHTALYWYRQSLGQGPEFLIYFQGTGAADDSGLPNDRFFAVRPEGSVSTLKIQRTERGDSAVYLCASSLFGGEVAEAFFGQGTRLTVV.

The chain recombines TRBV5-4 with TRBJ2-5, with TRBD2 as a possible D gene (5 bases). This CDR3 is 15 amino acids long. V shed 4 bases and J shed 3 bases, with 16 bases lying between them. From germline, CDR1 is SGHNT and CDR2 YYREEE (reference sequence). The CDR3 region has the DNA TGTGCCAGCAGCATGGCCCTGGACTGGGAAGAGACCCAGTACTTC. Residues: CASSMALDWEETQYF.

This clone was seen a few times. The chain uses TRBV3-1 (or the pseudogene TRBV3-2) and TRBJ1-2; TRBD1 matches 7 bases. This CDR3 is built from 13 residues. Germline V lookup: CDR1 LGHDT, CDR2 YNNKEL (reference sequence). V was pared by 4 bases and J by 6 bases, with 5 bases of the junction left unmatched. CDR3 residues: CASSPDRADGYTF. CDR3 DNA: TGTGCCAGCAGCCCCGACAGGGCGGATGGCTACACCTTC.

The chain is built from TRBV19 and TRBJ1-4; 7 positions agree with TRBD1. Germline lookup yields CDR1 LNHDA and CDR2 SQIVND (reference sequence). The J segment lost 0 bases and the V segment lost 8 bases, leaving 6 bases of the junction unmatched. The CDR3 loop spans 15 amino acids. In DNA form, the CDR3 reads TGTGCCAGTTCGACAGGGCCAACAACTAATGAAAAACTGTTTTTT. Translation: CASSTGPTTNEKLFF.

The chain has TRBV24-1 and TRBJ2-2, with a possible D match to TRBD1 (6 bases). CDR3 length: 17 residues. CDR1 is KGHDR, CDR2 SFDVKD, per germline. With 4 bases removed from V and 5 bases from J, the gap between germline ends came to 19 bases. The CDR3 nucleotides are TGTGCCACCAGTGAGGTGCAGGGGATTCATGGAACCGGGGAGCTGTTTTTT. It encodes CATSEVQGIHGTGELFF.

This clone was found once. The CDR3 DNA is TGTGCCAGTAGTATCTCGGGGACTAGCGGATCCTACGAGCAGTACTTC. Translating gives CASSISGTSGSYEQYF. The chain has TRBV19 and TRBJ2-7, with 11 bases that match TRBD2. The CDR3 length is 16 residues. Looked up from germline, CDR1 is LNHDA and CDR2 is SQIVND (reference sequence). Trimming removed 3 bases from V and 1 base from J; junction bases left unmatched: 5.

This rearrangement joins TRBV6-6 to TRBJ1-6; D is uncertain. V was clipped by 4 bases and J by 2 bases, with 9 bases between them. This CDR3 comprises 15 residues. Germline assignment: CDR1 MNHNY and CDR2 SVGAGI (reference sequence). CDR3: CASSSTHPYNSPLHF. The DNA of the CDR3 is TGTGCCAGCAGTTCGACACACCCCTATAATTCACCCCTCCACTTT.

This sequence joins TRBV12-3 or TRBV12-4 and TRBJ2-3; TRBD1 might be the D (5 bases). With 4 bases removed from V and 9 bases from J, the gap between germline ends came to 11 bases. The CDR3 totals 12 residues. The CDR3 protein is CASSSLGVTQYF. The CDR3 region has the DNA TGTGCCAGCAGTTCTTTAGGGGTCACGCAGTATTTT.

This chain uses TRBV2 with TRBJ1-2; possibly TRBD1 for D (6 bases). Trimming shortened V by 6 bases and J by 1 base, and 12 bases separated the two germline ends. Per germline, CDR1 SNHLY and CDR2 FYNNEI. The CDR3 runs to 14 residues. The CDR3 loop reads CASSPGEGNYGYTF. CDR3 DNA: TGTGCCAGCAGCCCAGGGGAGGGTAACTATGGCTACACCTTC.

The chain joins TRBV28 to TRBJ1-4; TRBD1 agrees at 8 bases. This CDR3 is built from 14 residues. V shed 6 bases, J shed 8 bases, and the junction held 8 bases outside the gene matches. Germline V gives CDR1 MDHEN, CDR2 SYDVKM. The CDR3 DNA is TGTGCCAGCAGCCTGACAGGGGCGGAGGAAAAACTGTTTTTT. This encodes CASSLTGAEEKLFF.

The J gene is TRBJ1-6, the V gene TRBV19, with D perhaps TRBD1 (6 bases). Germline CDR1 is LNHDA and CDR2 is SQIVND (reference sequence). The CDR3 covers 16 residues. Trimming took 5 bases from V and 10 from J, leaving 21 bases between them. The chain's CDR3 is CASSFGTYGDQSPLHF. The DNA of the CDR3 is TGTGCCAGTAGTTTCGGGACATACGGGGATCAATCACCCCTCCACTTT. Combining the CDR3 with reference TRBV19 and TRBJ1-6 gives the whole variable domain DGGITQSPKYLFRKEGQNVTLSCEQNLNHDAMYWYRQDPGQGLRLIYYSQIVNDFQKGDIAEGYSVSREKKESFPLTVTSAQKNPTAFYLCASSFGTYGDQSPLHFGNGTRLTVT.

This clone was seen a few times. The chain joins TRBV11-2 to TRBJ2-7; D may be TRBD2 (6 bases). The V end lost 4 bases, the J end lost 7 bases, and 14 bases lay between the germline ends. Germline V gives CDR1 SGHAT, CDR2 FQNNGV. The CDR3 totals 13 residues. The CDR3 loop reads CASSWSGEREQYV. The DNA for the CDR3 is TGTGCCAGCAGCTGGTCGGGAGAGCGGGAGCAGTACGTC.

The rearrangement joins TRBV18 to TRBJ1-3; 7 bases align to TRBD1. CDR3 length equals 15 residues. The V gene's germline CDR1 is KGHSH and CDR2 LQKENI. Trimming took 0 bases from V and 5 from J; bases not matched to a gene: 4. The CDR3 region has the DNA TGTGCCAGCTCACCACCGACAGGGTGGAGAAACACCATATATTTT. Its translation: CASSPPTGWRNTIYF.

The chain combines TRBV7-9 with TRBJ1-6; tentative D call: TRBD1 (5 bases). V shed 6 bases and J shed 1 base, with 10 bases lying between them. The germline V gene encodes CDR1 SEHNR and CDR2 FQNEAQ (reference sequence). This CDR3 has 15 amino acids. The CDR3 DNA is TGTGCCAGCAGTTTTCAGGGATCCTATAATTCACCCCTCCACTTT. Protein product: CASSFQGSYNSPLHF.

V is TRBV19 and J is TRBJ2-2; 7 bases line up with TRBD1. The J segment lost 7 bases and the V segment lost 5 bases, leaving 7 bases of the junction unmatched. Germline V lookup: CDR1 LNHDA, CDR2 SQIVND (reference sequence). CDR3 length: 14 residues. CDR3 sequence (DNA): TGTGCCAGTAGTGTGACAGGGTCCGGCGGGGAGCTGTTTTTT. It encodes CASSVTGSGGELFF.

This clone was counted between two and nine times. This chain joins TRBV11-2 and TRBJ2-1, with 10 nucleotides matching TRBD2. CDR1 is SGHAT, CDR2 FQNNGV, per germline. The CDR3 consists of 15 residues. Trimming at V came to 1 base and at J to 9 bases, leaving 6 bases not matched to a gene. CDR3 nucleotides: TGTGCCAGCAGCTTAGGAGCGGGGGGGATCGGTGAGCAGTTCTTC. Translated, it gives CASSLGAGGIGEQFF.

J is TRBJ1-6 and V is TRBV28, with D tentatively TRBD1 (5 bases). This CDR3 is built from 16 residues. V lost 7 bases, J lost 8 bases, and 21 bases lay in between. CDR1 is MDHEN, CDR2 SYDVKM, per germline. CDR3 sequence: CASTLGRGRMDSPLHF. CDR3 in DNA: TGTGCCAGCACTTTGGGGAGGGGCCGTATGGATTCACCCCTCCACTTT.